Shown below are 22 T cell receptor beta chains from a single sample sequenced in a study of identical twins. TCRdb re-called the 5' RACE reads with MiXCR, one entry per CDR3 protein. The repertoire has around 1.7 million distinct CDR3 sequences, less than 40% of them found once; the top ten carry more than 0.25%. Material: cord blood. These receptors came from a newborn girl in good health.

The chain is built from TRBV4-2 and TRBJ2-3; 9 positions agree with TRBD2. CDR3 length: 16 amino acids. With 0 bases clipped from V and 5 bases from J, the junction kept 6 bases outside the gene matches. The germline gives CDR1 LGHNA, CDR2 YNFKEQ. This chain's CDR3 is CASSQEMGGGGDTQYF. In DNA, the CDR3 is TGTGCCAGCAGCCAAGAAATGGGCGGGGGGGGAGATACGCAGTATTTT.

V usage is TRBV20-1 and J usage is TRBJ1-2; 8 positions agree with TRBD1. The CDR3 contains 14 residues. Germline V CDR1 and CDR2: DFQATT, SNEGSKA (reference sequence). The J segment lost 4 bases and the V segment lost 2 bases, leaving 6 bases of the junction unmatched. The DNA for the CDR3 is TGCAGTGCTAGACAGGGGGCCCTGGTCTATGGCTACACCTTC. This gives the protein CSARQGALVYGYTF.

The chain couples TRBV5-1 to TRBJ2-5; 7 bases align to TRBD1. Germline loops: CDR1 SGHRS, CDR2 YFSETQ. The length of the CDR3 is 15 residues. J gave up 11 bases and V 1 base, and 14 bases lay outside the gene matches. CDR3 DNA sequence: TGCGCCAGCAGCTTGTCGGGACAGTCTTACAATGAGCAGTACTTC. It codes for CASSLSGQSYNEQYF.

This clonotype was picked up a small number of times. The chain employs TRBV28 and TRBJ1-5; D is unclear. Germline lookup yields CDR1 MDHEN and CDR2 SYDVKM. V lost 7 bases, J lost 4 bases, and 11 bases lay in between. The CDR3 has 13 amino acids. The CDR3 coding sequence is TGTGCCAGCAACACGCTGTGGAATCAGCCCCAGCATTTT. This translates into CASNTLWNQPQHF.

The rearrangement uses TRBV10-3 and TRBJ2-5; 12 nucleotides align to TRBD2. The germline V gene encodes CDR1 ENHRY and CDR2 SYGVKD. This CDR3 spans 19 amino acids. After removal of 2 bases from V and 0 bases from J, the junction contained 10 bases not matched to a gene. The CDR3 sequence is CAISEVGGTSGGHQETQYF. The CDR3 bases are TGTGCCATCAGTGAGGTTGGCGGTACTAGCGGGGGGCACCAAGAGACCCAGTACTTC.

In its sample, this clonotype was seen a few times. The V call is TRBV2, the J call TRBJ2-1; 9 nucleotides line up with TRBD2. The V gene end was trimmed by 2 bases and the J gene end by 15 bases; junction bases not matched to a gene: 8. The CDR3 has 13 amino acids. In germline, CDR1 is SNHLY, CDR2 FYNNEI. CDR3: CASSEWVAGDRFF. DNA for the CDR3: TGTGCCAGCAGTGAATGGGTAGCGGGAGATCGGTTCTTC.

The V and J genes are TRBV29-1 and TRBJ1-4; D is ambiguous. The V and J ends lost 7 bases and 0 bases respectively, with 12 bases between them. This CDR3 spans 14 amino acids. Germline loops: CDR1 SQVTM, CDR2 ANQGSEA. This CDR3 is CSARRKATNEKLFF. CDR3 DNA: TGCAGCGCTCGACGGAAAGCAACTAATGAAAAACTGTTTTTT.

The chain links TRBV7-2 to TRBJ1-4; the D is unclear. V was trimmed by 2 bases and J by 0 bases, leaving 13 bases between them. Germline V gene sequence: CDR1 SGHTA, CDR2 FQGNSA. The CDR3 loop spans 17 amino acids. CDR3 in amino acids: CASSLRSGVATNEKLFF. In nucleotides, the CDR3 is TGTGCCAGCAGCTTACGGTCAGGCGTTGCAACTAATGAAAAACTGTTTTTT.

V usage is TRBV28 and J usage is TRBJ2-1; unclear D gene. This CDR3 has 15 amino acids. Deletions cut 2 bases from V and 4 bases from J, with 12 bases between. Germline CDR1 and CDR2: MDHEN and SYDVKM. CDR3: CASSLRAAIYNEQFF. CDR3 DNA sequence: TGTGCCAGCAGTTTAAGAGCCGCTATTTACAATGAGCAGTTCTTC.

The chain employs TRBV7-2 and TRBJ2-5, with D possibly TRBD1 on 5 matching bases. Per the germline V gene, CDR1 is SGHTA and CDR2 is FQGNSA. This CDR3 comprises 13 residues. V was clipped by 5 bases and J by 3 bases, with 10 bases between them. CDR3 coding DNA: TGTGCCAGCAGCGGGGCGCCTAAAGAGACCCAGTACTTC. It specifies CASSGAPKETQYF.

The chain couples TRBV6-1 to TRBJ2-1; unclear D gene. Germline lookup yields CDR1 MNHNS and CDR2 SASEGT. Trimming stripped 8 bases from V and 10 bases from J, with 9 bases between. The CDR3 consists of 10 residues. CDR3 DNA: TGTGCCAGCGGAGACGCAGAGCAGTTCTTC. Its protein is CASGDAEQFF.

Regarding this clonotype: Germline is not matched at one junction end, which may reflect a read error. The genes are TRBV6-6 and TRBJ1-2, with a tentative D call TRBD1 (5 bases). This CDR3 contains 15 residues. From germline, CDR1 is MNHNY and CDR2 SVGAGI (reference sequence). The CDR3 region has the DNA TGTGCCAGCAGTTACTCCCTCGGGACGTCAAGTGGCTACACCTTT. Protein product: CASSYSLGTSSGYTF.

The chain links TRBV11-1 to TRBJ1-4; a weak D match, TRBD1 (5 bases). CDR1 is SGHAT, CDR2 FQDESV, per germline (reference sequence). Deletions cut 5 bases from V and 5 bases from J, with 18 bases between. The CDR3 contains 16 residues. CDR3 region: CASSQVTGTVNEKLFF. In DNA form, the CDR3 reads TGTGCCAGCAGCCAAGTAACCGGGACGGTGAATGAAAAACTGTTTTTT. The full variable domain, completed using reference TRBV11-1 and TRBJ1-4, is EAEVAQSPRYKITEKSQAVAFWCDPISGHATLYWYRQILGQGPELLVQFQDESVVDDSQLPKDRFSAERLKGVDSTLKIQPAELGDSAMYLCASSQVTGTVNEKLFFGSGTQLSVL.

This chain joins TRBV6-6 and TRBJ1-2; 7 positions agree with TRBD1. The CDR3 contains 12 residues. The germline V gene encodes CDR1 MNHNY and CDR2 SVGAGI (reference sequence). V lost 7 bases, J lost 7 bases, and 6 bases stayed unmatched. CDR3 coding DNA: TGTGCCAGCAACCGACAGGGAGGTGGCTACACCTTC. Translated, it gives CASNRQGGGYTF.

The gene calls are TRBV24-1 and TRBJ2-1; D unresolved. The end of the DNA fits TRBJ2-7 better, so the J call may be wrong. The CDR3 runs to 13 residues. CDR1 is KGHDR, CDR2 SFDVKD, per germline. The CDR3 spells CATSEPAYNEQYF. The CDR3 DNA reads TGTGCCACCAGTGAGCCGGCGTACAATGAGCAGTACTTC.

This clonotype was seen many times. The chain links TRBV13 to TRBJ2-3; tentative D call: TRBD2 (5 bases). CDR3 size: 15 residues. Looked up from germline, CDR1 is PRHDT and CDR2 is FYEKMQ (reference sequence). Between the trimmed V and J ends, which lost 5 bases and 0 bases, there was a span of 12 bases. This CDR3 is CASSPDWFSTDTQYF. The CDR3 nucleotides read TGTGCCAGCAGCCCGGACTGGTTTAGCACAGATACGCAGTATTTT.

The rearrangement links TRBV28 to TRBJ2-5, with D possibly matching TRBD1 (5 bases). Trimming stripped 6 bases from V and 5 bases from J, with 16 bases between. The CDR3 length is 14 residues. Germline CDR1 MDHEN, CDR2 SYDVKM. Written as DNA, the CDR3 is TGTGCCAGCAGCCTCCCCAGGGAAGTGGAGACCCAGTACTTC. This gives the protein CASSLPREVETQYF.

Of note for this clonotype: Since a much larger clone is just one base distant, this may be a read error. The chain recombines TRBV28 with TRBJ2-7, with D perhaps matching TRBD2 (5 bases). Looked up from germline, CDR1 is MDHEN and CDR2 is SYDVKM. The CDR3 runs to 12 residues. Trimming shortened V by 6 bases and J by 7 bases, and 13 bases separated the two germline ends. CDR3 nucleotides: TGTGCCAGCAGGTCCGGACTCAATGAGCAGTACTTC. It codes for CASRSGLNEQYF.

This chain joins TRBV29-1 and TRBJ1-4; 9 bases match TRBD1. CDR3 length: 12 residues. The germline V gene encodes CDR1 SQVTM and CDR2 ANQGSEA. Trimming cost V 7 bases and J 8 bases; bases outside gene matches: 5. CDR3: CSGGTGYEKLFF. Here the CDR3 DNA reads TGCAGCGGGGGGACAGGGTACGAAAAACTGTTTTTT.

The sample holds a few counts of this clonotype. The V call is TRBV20-1, the J call TRBJ1-2; TRBD1 might be the D (6 bases). Trimming stripped 5 bases from V and 2 bases from J, with 12 bases between. The germline gives CDR1 DFQATT, CDR2 SNEGSKA (reference sequence). CDR3 size: 13 residues. Here the CDR3 reads CSASGQKNYGYTF. CDR3 in DNA: TGCAGTGCTTCGGGACAAAAAAACTATGGCTACACCTTC.

The rearrangement uses TRBV5-1 and TRBJ2-4; TRBD2 matches 7 bases. V gave up 3 bases and J gave up 12 bases; unmatched junction bases: 3. The CDR3 is 11 residues long. Germline V lookup: CDR1 SGHRS, CDR2 YFSETQ. In DNA form, the CDR3 reads TGCGCCAGCAGCTCAGGACTAGATCAGTACTTC. This sequence encodes CASSSGLDQYF.

The chain is built from TRBV12-3 or TRBV12-4 and TRBJ2-7, with 10 nucleotides matching TRBD2. This CDR3 spans 14 amino acids. The J segment lost 5 bases and the V segment lost 5 bases, leaving 6 bases of the junction unmatched. CDR3: CASSQTSGWDEQYF. The CDR3 region has the DNA TGTGCCAGCAGTCAGACTAGCGGGTGGGACGAGCAGTACTTC.